This is a list of T cell receptor beta chains from one sample in a study of primary melanoma T cells and metastatic recurrence. Data came from immunoSEQ multiplex PCR; TCRdb stores just in-frame clones and leaves some out. This repertoire includes some 70 clones. Sequenced: melanoma tumor tissue. All receptors come from a human donor with melanoma. Both conserved end residues are trimmed from each CDR3. The order of the fields is clone size, V gene, J gene, CDR3 protein. Only part of the rows carry a size: once, few, many, or a class if the clone is expanded.

clone size: NA
V gene: TRBV29-1
J gene: TRBJ2-7
CDR3 protein: SVEGSTPYEQY

clone size: NA
V gene: TRBV23-1
J gene: TRBJ2-4
CDR3 protein: ASSLTSGGPDIQY

clone size: once
V gene: TRBV11-3
J gene: TRBJ1-1
CDR3 protein: ASSRIRDKARSTEAF

clone size: NA
V gene: TRBV11-3
J gene: TRBJ2-3
CDR3 protein: ASSLQTGVSDTQY

clone size: NA
V gene: TRBV18
J gene: TRBJ2-1
CDR3 protein: ASSRLWASGGDYNEQF

clone size: NA
V gene: TRBV18
J gene: TRBJ1-1
CDR3 protein: ASSPPNRGGTEAF

clone size: NA
V gene: TRBV29-1
J gene: TRBJ2-1
CDR3 protein: SVDRQGAYNEQF

clone size: NA
V gene: TRBV11-3
J gene: TRBJ2-7
CDR3 protein: ASSLGLGVASDYEQY

clone size: NA
V gene: TRBV7-6
J gene: TRBJ2-3
CDR3 protein: ASSLGDRGSLDTQY

clone size: NA
V gene: TRBV6-8
J gene: TRBJ2-1
CDR3 protein: ASSFWGDEQF

clone size: NA
V gene: TRBV18
J gene: TRBJ1-2
CDR3 protein: ASSPEGPVYGYT

clone size: NA
V gene: TRBV5-1
J gene: TRBJ2-1
CDR3 protein: ASSSGGDYNEQF

clone size: NA
V gene: TRBV10-2
J gene: TRBJ2-1
CDR3 protein: ASSPLGLNNEQF

clone size: NA
V gene: TRBV19
J gene: TRBJ2-1
CDR3 protein: ASRPPSGYNEQF

clone size: NA
V gene: TRBV29-1
J gene: TRBJ1-1
CDR3 protein: SGAGTGGFTVGAF

clone size: few
V gene: TRBV11-3
J gene: TRBJ1-1
CDR3 protein: ASSSQDRGRGAF

clone size: NA
V gene: TRBV6-8
J gene: TRBJ2-7
CDR3 protein: ASKRVDLNDYEQY

clone size: NA
V gene: TRBV1
J gene: TRBJ1-3
CDR3 protein: ASSQDRGTPGNTIY

clone size: NA
V gene: TRBV6-8
J gene: TRBJ1-2
CDR3 protein: ASSYSIGRDYGYT

clone size: NA
V gene: TRBV19
J gene: TRBJ2-3
CDR3 protein: ASTLIGSSTDTQY

clone size: NA
V gene: TRBV11-3
J gene: TRBJ2-3
CDR3 protein: ASSLGTGMSDTQY

clone size: once
V gene: TRBV11-3
J gene: TRBJ2-3
CDR3 protein: ASSSDGTYLPDTQY

clone size: NA
V gene: TRBV10-2
J gene: TRBJ2-5
CDR3 protein: ASSQGQEETQY

clone size: NA
V gene: TRBV6-7
J gene: TRBJ2-2
CDR3 protein: ASSADRVTGELF

clone size: NA
V gene: TRBV10-2
J gene: TRBJ2-2
CDR3 protein: ASSEGLTNTGELF

clone size: NA
V gene: TRBV15
J gene: TRBJ1-6
CDR3 protein: ATRAPTGSSPLH